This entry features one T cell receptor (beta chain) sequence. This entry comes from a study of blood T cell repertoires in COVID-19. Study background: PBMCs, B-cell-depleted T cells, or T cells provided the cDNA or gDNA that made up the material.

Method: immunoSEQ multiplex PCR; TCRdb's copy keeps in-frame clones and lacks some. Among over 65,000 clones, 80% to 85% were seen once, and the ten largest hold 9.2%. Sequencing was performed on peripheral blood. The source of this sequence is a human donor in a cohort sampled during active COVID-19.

For the CDR3, the DNA is TGCGCCAGCAGCTTGTTGGGGGGATTGAACACCGGGGAGCTGTTTTTT. Its protein product is CASSLLGGLNTGELFF. The rearrangement links TRBV5-1 to TRBJ2-2; a possible D gene is TRBD2 (6 bases). Trimming stripped 1 base from V and 1 base from J, with 11 bases between. CDR1 is SGHRS, CDR2 YFSETQ, per germline. The CDR3 loop spans 16 amino acids.